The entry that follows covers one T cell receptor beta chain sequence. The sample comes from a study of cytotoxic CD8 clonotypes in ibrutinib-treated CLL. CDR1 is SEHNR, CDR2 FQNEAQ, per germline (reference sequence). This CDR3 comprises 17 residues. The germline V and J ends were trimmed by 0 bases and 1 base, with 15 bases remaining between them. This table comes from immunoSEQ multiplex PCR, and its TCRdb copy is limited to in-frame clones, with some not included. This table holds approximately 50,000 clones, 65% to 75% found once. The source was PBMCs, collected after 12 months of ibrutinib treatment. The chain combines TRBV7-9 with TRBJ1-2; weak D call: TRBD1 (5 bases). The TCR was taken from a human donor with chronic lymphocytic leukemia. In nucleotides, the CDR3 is TGTGCCAGCAGCTTAGCCTCAGGACACGTTATTAACTATGGCTACACCTTC. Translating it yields CASSLASGHVINYGYTF.